A single sample is the source of the 20 T cell receptor beta chains below, sequenced in a study of shared clonotypes between healthy human individuals. Sequencing used immunoSEQ multiplex PCR; TCRdb keeps in-frame clones, though not all of them. The data contain nearly 2 million clones, less than 95% of them singletons. Naive CD8 cells lacked CD45RO and underwent positive selection for CCR7, leaving out terminally differentiated effector memory CD45RA+ cells. The sequenced sample consisted of naive CD8+ T cells sorted from blood. These receptors were taken from a man younger than 35 in good health.

The CDR3: CASSFTGDGYGYTF. The CDR3 bases are TGTGCCAGCAGTTTCACGGGGGACGGCTATGGCTACACCTTC. This sequence joins TRBV28 and TRBJ1-2; possibly TRBD1 for D (5 bases). Trimming shortened V by 3 bases and J by 4 bases, and 12 bases separated the two germline ends. CDR1 is MDHEN and CDR2 is SYDVKM in the germline V gene. This CDR3 spans 14 amino acids.

For the CDR3, the DNA is TGTGCCAGCAGCGGAGACGGACCGACAGATACGCAGTATTTT. Translation gives CASSGDGPTDTQYF. The chain recombines TRBV9 with TRBJ2-3; D unresolved. The CDR3 consists of 14 residues. V lost 3 bases, J lost 3 bases, and 11 bases lay in between. The germline V gene encodes CDR1 SGDLS and CDR2 YYNGEE.

The chain employs TRBV27 and TRBJ2-7, with TRBD2 matching 7 bases. Trimming removed 3 bases from V and 3 bases from J; junction bases left unmatched: 11. Looked up from germline, CDR1 is MNHEY and CDR2 is SMNVEV (reference sequence). The CDR3 has 16 amino acids. The CDR3 is CASSFSAGEWSYEQYF. Written as DNA, the CDR3 is TGTGCCAGCAGTTTCTCGGCGGGGGAGTGGAGCTACGAGCAGTACTTC.

This chain uses TRBV25-1 with TRBJ2-7; D unresolved. Per germline, CDR1 MGHDK and CDR2 SYGVNS. The CDR3 spans 13 residues. Trimming took 7 bases from V and 1 from J, leaving 11 bases between them. CDR3 in amino acids: CASKLSGSYEQYF. CDR3 nucleotide sequence: TGTGCCAGCAAACTATCTGGGTCCTACGAGCAGTACTTC.

This clone was found once. The rearrangement uses TRBV25-1 and TRBJ1-6; 9 bases agree with TRBD1. Germline V gives CDR1 MGHDK, CDR2 SYGVNS. The CDR3 spans 14 residues. V was clipped by 5 bases and J by 9 bases; unmatched bases: 5. The CDR3 DNA follows: TGTGCCAGCAGTTTACAGGGGGCAAGTTCACCCCTCCACTTT. It codes for CASSLQGASSPLHF.

The rearrangement links TRBV5-4 to TRBJ2-7; no clear D gene. This CDR3 spans 13 amino acids. The V end was cut by 1 base, the J end by 6 bases, with 11 bases between. Germline V lookup: CDR1 SGHNT, CDR2 YYREEE (reference sequence). Written as DNA, the CDR3 is TGTGCCAGCAGCTTGTATGGGTGGGGCGAGCAGTACTTC. Its translation: CASSLYGWGEQYF.

The chain is built from TRBV6-1 and TRBJ2-1, with 9 nucleotides matching TRBD1. The CDR3 contains 15 residues. The trim removed 6 bases at V and 7 bases at J, leaving 10 bases unmatched. Germline CDR1 MNHNS, CDR2 SASEGT. The CDR3 region is CASRGDREVENEQFF. In DNA form, the CDR3 reads TGTGCCAGCAGAGGGGACAGGGAGGTGGAGAATGAGCAGTTCTTC.

This clone was detected once. The chain employs TRBV9 and TRBJ1-5, with D hard to call. This CDR3 contains 14 residues. V was shortened by 0 bases and J by 5 bases, with 9 bases between the two germline ends. CDR1 and CDR2 from the germline V gene are SGDLS and YYNGEE. CDR3 amino acids: CASSVDGWDQPQHF. CDR3 bases: TGTGCCAGCAGCGTAGATGGGTGGGATCAGCCCCAGCATTTT. Combining the CDR3 with reference TRBV9 and TRBJ1-5 gives the whole variable domain DSGVTQTPKHLITATGQRVTLRCSPRSGDLSVYWYQQSLDQGLQFLIQYYNGEERAKGNILERFSAQQFPDLHSELNLSSLELGDSALYFCASSVDGWDQPQHFGDGTRLSIL.

The chain carries TRBV7-2 and TRBJ1-1; no clear D gene. Germline V gene sequence: CDR1 SGHTA, CDR2 FQGNSA. V shed 4 bases and J shed 3 bases, with 15 bases lying between them. The length of the CDR3 is 15 residues. CDR3 DNA sequence: TGTGCCAGCAGCTCCGACGTGTTCGTGGACACTGAAGCTTTCTTT. This translates into CASSSDVFVDTEAFF.

The chain is built from TRBV4-1 and TRBJ1-1; a possible D gene is TRBD1 (6 bases). This CDR3 is 17 amino acids long. Germline V gene lookup returns CDR1 MGHRA and CDR2 YSYEKL. V dropped 2 bases and J dropped 0 bases, with 16 bases sitting between them. The CDR3 loop is CASSQRGGELMNTEAFF. Written as DNA, the CDR3 is TGCGCCAGCAGCCAAAGGGGGGGGGAACTTATGAACACTGAAGCTTTCTTT.

The chain carries TRBV5-1 and TRBJ2-7, with D possibly matching TRBD1 (6 bases). Germline assignment: CDR1 SGHRS and CDR2 YFSETQ. The CDR3 loop spans 12 amino acids. V was shortened by 4 bases and J by 6 bases, with 11 bases between the two germline ends. CDR3 loop: CASSPGTPEQYF. The CDR3 region has the DNA TGCGCCAGCAGCCCCGGGACACCCGAGCAGTACTTC.

The rearrangement uses TRBV15 and TRBJ2-7; 9 nucleotides agree with TRBD1. Germline CDR1 and CDR2: LNHNV and YYDKDF (reference sequence). The CDR3 covers 15 residues. With 0 bases clipped from V and 3 bases from J, the junction kept 3 bases outside the gene matches. This CDR3 reads CATSRDLDRGYEQYF. CDR3 nucleotide sequence: TGTGCCACCAGCAGAGATTTGGACAGGGGCTACGAGCAGTACTTC.

The CDR3 sequence: CASSYGAVEYF. DNA of the CDR3: TGTGCCAGCAGTTACGGGGCTGTCGAGTACTTC. The V and J genes are TRBV6-5 and TRBJ2-5, with TRBD1 as a possible D gene (5 bases). The CDR3 extends over 11 amino acids. Looked up from germline, CDR1 is MNHEY and CDR2 is SVGAGI. The V end was cut by 2 bases, the J end by 12 bases, with 10 bases between.

The chain has TRBV19 and TRBJ1-2, with a possible D match to TRBD1 (6 bases). The CDR3 length is 14 residues. The ends were cut back, 7 bases at V and 3 bases at J, with 15 bases in the middle. The V gene's germline CDR1 is LNHDA and CDR2 SQIVND (reference sequence). For the CDR3, the DNA is TGTGCCAGTACTGACCTGGGGGGCGACTATGGCTACACCTTC. Its protein product is CASTDLGGDYGYTF.

J is TRBJ2-7 and V is TRBV28, with 12 positions matching TRBD2. Germline values: CDR1 MDHEN, CDR2 SYDVKM. The CDR3 contains 16 residues. The V segment lost 3 bases and the J segment 3 bases; nucleotides outside the gene matches: 6. DNA of the CDR3: TGTGCCAGCAGTTTCTACGGACTAGCGGGGAACTACGAGCAGTACTTC. Protein: CASSFYGLAGNYEQYF.

The V and J genes are TRBV7-8 and TRBJ1-1; perhaps TRBD1 as D (5 bases). The germline V gene encodes CDR1 SGHVS and CDR2 FQNEAQ. V lost 0 bases to trimming and J lost 0 bases, with 8 bases between them. This CDR3 spans 15 amino acids. The CDR3 loop is CASSLAGHLNTEAFF. CDR3 coding DNA: TGTGCCAGCAGCTTAGCTGGACACTTGAACACTGAAGCTTTCTTT.

The chain uses TRBV6-6 and TRBJ2-1; possible D gene TRBD1, 6 bases. There are 15 residues in the CDR3. V lost 2 bases and J lost 4, with 12 bases in between. Looked up from germline, CDR1 is MNHNY and CDR2 is SVGAGI (reference sequence). The chain's CDR3 is CASSYGQRGYNEQFF. The CDR3 region has the DNA TGTGCCAGCAGTTACGGACAGAGGGGATACAATGAGCAGTTCTTC.

The V and J genes are TRBV6-1 and TRBJ2-7; the D is unclear. Per germline, CDR1 MNHNS and CDR2 SASEGT. Trimming removed 5 bases at V and 2 bases at J, with 7 bases between. The length of the CDR3 is 12 residues. The CDR3: CASSPFPYEQYF. CDR3 bases: TGTGCCAGCAGTCCATTTCCCTACGAGCAGTACTTC.

The V gene is TRBV5-5, the J gene TRBJ2-2; the match to TRBD2 covers 13 bases. Looked up from germline, CDR1 is SGHKS and CDR2 is YYEKEE (reference sequence). Trimming at V came to 0 bases and at J to 7 bases, leaving 12 bases not matched to a gene. The length of the CDR3 is 19 residues. The CDR3, as DNA: TGTGCCAGCAGCTTGGTGTGGACTAGCGGGAGTTTCTTTGGCGGGGAGCTGTTTTTT. It yields the protein CASSLVWTSGSFFGGELFF.

The chain is built from TRBV4-1 and TRBJ2-5, with D hard to call. Trimming took off 3 bases at V and 3 bases at J, with 8 bases between the two ends. This CDR3 comprises 13 residues. The germline V gene has CDR1 MGHRA and CDR2 YSYEKL. The CDR3 reads CASSHLSEETQYF. CDR3 DNA: TGCGCCAGCAGCCATTTAAGTGAAGAGACCCAGTACTTC.